Sequencing of this T cell receptor (beta chain) was carried out in a study of blood T cell repertoires in COVID-19. Background on the study: Italy, Spain and the United States were the sources of the convalescent and acute COVID-19 samples.

In the source study's methods: Estimation of nucleated cell counts was performed using reference gene primer amplification. Sequencing was performed with immunoSEQ multiplex PCR; in TCRdb, only in-frame clones are kept and a portion is missing. From that table come the V and J calls and clone size; the DNA was used to work out D and trimming. The sample includes about 30,000 clones, over 90% of them seen just once. This TCR derives from a man aged 60 to 75 with active or convalescent COVID-19. Sequenced input: peripheral blood.

CDR3 nucleotides: TGCGCCAGCAGCCCCCGGGGGAGTAATGAAAAACTGTTTTTT. This gives the protein CASSPRGSNEKLFF. The chain employs TRBV4-3 and TRBJ1-4; possible D gene TRBD1, 5 bases. Looked up from germline, CDR1 is LGHNA and CDR2 is YSLEER. The CDR3 is made up of 14 amino acids. V was trimmed by 4 bases and J by 4 bases, leaving 10 bases between them.